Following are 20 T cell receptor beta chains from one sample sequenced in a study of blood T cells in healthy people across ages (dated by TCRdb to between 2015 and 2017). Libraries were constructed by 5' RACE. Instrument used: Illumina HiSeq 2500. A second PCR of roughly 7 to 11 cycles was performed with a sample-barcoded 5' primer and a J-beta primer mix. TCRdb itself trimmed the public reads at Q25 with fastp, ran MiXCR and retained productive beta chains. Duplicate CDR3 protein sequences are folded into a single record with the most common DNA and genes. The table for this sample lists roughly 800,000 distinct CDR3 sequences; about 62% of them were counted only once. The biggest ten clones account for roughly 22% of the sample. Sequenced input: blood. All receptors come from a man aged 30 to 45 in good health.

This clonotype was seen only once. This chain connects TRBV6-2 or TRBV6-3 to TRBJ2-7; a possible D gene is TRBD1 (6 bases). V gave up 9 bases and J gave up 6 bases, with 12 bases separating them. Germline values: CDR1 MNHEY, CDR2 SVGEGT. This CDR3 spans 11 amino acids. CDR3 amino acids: CASSDSLEQYF. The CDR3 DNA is TGTGCCAGTTCGGACAGCCTCGAGCAGTACTTC.

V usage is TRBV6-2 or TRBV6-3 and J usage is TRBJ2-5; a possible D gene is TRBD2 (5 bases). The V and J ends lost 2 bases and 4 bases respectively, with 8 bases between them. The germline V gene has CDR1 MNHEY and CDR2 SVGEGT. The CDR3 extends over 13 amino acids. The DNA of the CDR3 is TGTGCCAGCAGTTACGACTATGCAGAGACCCAGTACTTC. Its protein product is CASSYDYAETQYF.

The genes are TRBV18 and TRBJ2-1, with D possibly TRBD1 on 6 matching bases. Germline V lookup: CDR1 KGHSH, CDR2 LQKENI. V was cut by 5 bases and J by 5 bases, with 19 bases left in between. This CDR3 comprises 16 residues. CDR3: CASSFGAVQGNNEQFF. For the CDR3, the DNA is TGTGCCAGCTCATTCGGCGCGGTACAGGGAAACAATGAGCAGTTCTTC.

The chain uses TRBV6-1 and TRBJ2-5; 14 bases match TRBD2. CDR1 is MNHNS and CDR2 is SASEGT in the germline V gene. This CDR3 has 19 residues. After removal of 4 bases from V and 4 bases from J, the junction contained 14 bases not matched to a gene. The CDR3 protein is CASSALLSGGLAGVETQYF. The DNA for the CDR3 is TGTGCCAGCAGTGCGCTATTATCGGGGGGACTAGCGGGGGTAGAGACCCAGTACTTC.

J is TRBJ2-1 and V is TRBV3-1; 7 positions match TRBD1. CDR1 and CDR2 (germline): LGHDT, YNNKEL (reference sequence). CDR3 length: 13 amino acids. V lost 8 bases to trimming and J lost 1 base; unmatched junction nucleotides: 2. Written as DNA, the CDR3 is TGTGCCAGCGGGACAGTGTCCTACAATGAGCAGTTCTTC. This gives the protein CASGTVSYNEQFF.

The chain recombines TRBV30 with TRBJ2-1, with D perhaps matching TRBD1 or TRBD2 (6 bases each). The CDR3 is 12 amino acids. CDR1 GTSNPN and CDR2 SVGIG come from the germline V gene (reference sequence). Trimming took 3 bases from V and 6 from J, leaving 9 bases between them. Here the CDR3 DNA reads TGTGCCTGGAGCCCGGGGGCCAATGAGCAGTTCTTC. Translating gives CAWSPGANEQFF.

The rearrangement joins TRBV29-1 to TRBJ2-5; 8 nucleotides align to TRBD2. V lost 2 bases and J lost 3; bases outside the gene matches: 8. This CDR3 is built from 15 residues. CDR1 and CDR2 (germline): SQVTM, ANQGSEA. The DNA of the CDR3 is TGCAGCGTTGAAATGGCACTAGCGGCCAAAGAGACCCAGTACTTC. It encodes CSVEMALAAKETQYF. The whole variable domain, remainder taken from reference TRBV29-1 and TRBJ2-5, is SAVISQKPSRDICQRGTSLTIQCQVDSQVTMMFWYRQQPGQSLTLIATANQGSEATYESGFVIDKFPISRPNLTFSTLTVSNMSPEDSSIYLCSVEMALAAKETQYFGPGTRLLVL.

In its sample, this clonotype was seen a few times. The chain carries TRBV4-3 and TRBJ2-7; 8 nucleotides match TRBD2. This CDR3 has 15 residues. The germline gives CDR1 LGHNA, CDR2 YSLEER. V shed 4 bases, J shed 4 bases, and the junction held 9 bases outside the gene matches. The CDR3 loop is CASSPQIAGGYEQYF. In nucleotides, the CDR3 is TGCGCCAGCAGCCCCCAGATCGCGGGAGGTTACGAGCAGTACTTC.

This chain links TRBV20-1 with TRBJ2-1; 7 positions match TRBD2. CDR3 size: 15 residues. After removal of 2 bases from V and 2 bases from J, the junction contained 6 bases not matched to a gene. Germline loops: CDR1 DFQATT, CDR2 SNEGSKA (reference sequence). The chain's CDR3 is CSARRTGGTYNEQFF. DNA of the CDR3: TGCAGTGCTAGAAGGACGGGAGGAACCTACAATGAGCAGTTCTTC.

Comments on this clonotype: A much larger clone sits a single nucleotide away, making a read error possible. Here the CDR3 reads CAISGQYRSSYEQYF. CDR3 DNA: TGTGCCATCAGTGGACAATACAGGAGTTCCTACGAGCAGTACTTC. This sequence joins TRBV10-3 and TRBJ2-7, with D maybe TRBD1 (5 bases). This CDR3 region has 15 residues. Between the trimmed V and J ends, which lost 4 bases and 1 base, there was a span of 14 bases. The germline V gene encodes CDR1 ENHRY and CDR2 SYGVKD.

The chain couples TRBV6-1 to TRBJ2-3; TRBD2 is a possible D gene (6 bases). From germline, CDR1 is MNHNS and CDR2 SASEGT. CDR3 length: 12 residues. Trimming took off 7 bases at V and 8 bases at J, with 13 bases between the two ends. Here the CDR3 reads CASKGGAGTQYF. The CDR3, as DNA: TGTGCCAGCAAGGGCGGGGCAGGTACGCAGTATTTT.

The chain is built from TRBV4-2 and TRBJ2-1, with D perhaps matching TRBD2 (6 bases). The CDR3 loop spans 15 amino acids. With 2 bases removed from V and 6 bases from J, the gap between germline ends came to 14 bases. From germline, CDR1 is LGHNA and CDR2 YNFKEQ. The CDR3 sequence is CASSQLATEINEQFF. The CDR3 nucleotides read TGTGCCAGCAGCCAACTAGCGACCGAAATCAATGAGCAGTTCTTC.

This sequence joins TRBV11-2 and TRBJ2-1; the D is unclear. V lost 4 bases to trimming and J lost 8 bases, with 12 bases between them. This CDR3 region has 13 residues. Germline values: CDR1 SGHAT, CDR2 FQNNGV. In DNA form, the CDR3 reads TGTGCCAGCAGCTACTTAATAGGGCATGAGCAGTTCTTC. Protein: CASSYLIGHEQFF.

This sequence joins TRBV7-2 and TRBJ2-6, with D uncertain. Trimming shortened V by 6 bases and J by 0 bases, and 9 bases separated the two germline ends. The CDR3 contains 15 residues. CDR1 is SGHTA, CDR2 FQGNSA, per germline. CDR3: CASSPWISGANVLTF. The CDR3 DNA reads TGTGCCAGCAGTCCCTGGATCTCTGGGGCCAACGTCCTGACTTTC.

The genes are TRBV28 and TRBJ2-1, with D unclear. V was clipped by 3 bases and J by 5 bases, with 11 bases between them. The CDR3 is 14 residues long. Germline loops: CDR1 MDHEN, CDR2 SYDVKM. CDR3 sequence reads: CASSFERFHNEQFF. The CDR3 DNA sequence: TGTGCCAGCAGTTTTGAGCGATTTCACAATGAGCAGTTCTTC.

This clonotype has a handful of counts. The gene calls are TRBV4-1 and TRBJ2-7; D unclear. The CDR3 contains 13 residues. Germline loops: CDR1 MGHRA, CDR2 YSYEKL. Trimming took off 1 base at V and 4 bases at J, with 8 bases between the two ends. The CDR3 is CASSQGTGYEQYF. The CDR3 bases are TGCGCCAGCAGCCAAGGGACGGGTTACGAGCAGTACTTC.

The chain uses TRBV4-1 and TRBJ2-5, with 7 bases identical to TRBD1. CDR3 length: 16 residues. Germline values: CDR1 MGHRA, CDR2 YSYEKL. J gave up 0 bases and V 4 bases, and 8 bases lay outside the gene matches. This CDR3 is CASSPKGGFYQETQYF. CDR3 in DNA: TGCGCCAGCAGCCCGAAAGGGGGCTTCTACCAAGAGACCCAGTACTTC.

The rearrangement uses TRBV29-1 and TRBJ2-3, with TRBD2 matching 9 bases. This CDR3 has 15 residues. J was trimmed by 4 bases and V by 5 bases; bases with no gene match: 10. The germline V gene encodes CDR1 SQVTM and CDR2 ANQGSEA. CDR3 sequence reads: CSVQPSGTTPDTQYF. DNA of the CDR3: TGCAGCGTTCAGCCTAGCGGGACAACCCCAGATACGCAGTATTTT.

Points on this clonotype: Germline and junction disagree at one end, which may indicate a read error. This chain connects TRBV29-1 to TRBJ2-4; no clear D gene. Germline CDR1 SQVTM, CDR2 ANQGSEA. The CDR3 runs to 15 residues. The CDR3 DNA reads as TGCGGCGTTTTAAGCCGTTACGGGGCCAAAAACATTCAGTACTTC. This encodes CGVLSRYGAKNIQYF. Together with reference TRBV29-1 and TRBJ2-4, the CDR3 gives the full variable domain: SAVISQKPSRDICQRGTSLTIQCQVDSQVTMMFWYRQQPGQSLTLIATANQGSEATYESGFVIDKFPISRPNLTFSTLTVSNMSPEDSSIYLCGVLSRYGAKNIQYFGAGTRLSVL.

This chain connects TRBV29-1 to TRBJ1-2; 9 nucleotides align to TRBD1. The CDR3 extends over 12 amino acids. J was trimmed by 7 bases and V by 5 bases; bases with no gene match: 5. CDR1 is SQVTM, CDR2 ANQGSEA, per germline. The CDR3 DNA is TGCAGCGTTCCTACAGGGGGCTCTGGCTACACCTTC. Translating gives CSVPTGGSGYTF.